Sequencing of this T cell receptor beta chain was carried out in a study of identical twins (dated by TCRdb to about 2016). Looking at the study overall: To test whether fetal clonotypes persist, the study used deep sequencing on TCR alpha and beta repertoires from monozygotic twins, unrelated adults of various ages, and cord blood. To rule out contamination, the twin experiments were replicated at different times with different library preparation protocols. Points the paper makes about the study in general: Compared with coincidental sharing between unrelated individuals, an excess of low generation-probability sequences was observed among out-of-frame TCR alpha sequences shared between twins. Zero-insertion analyses could be partly confounded by invariant T cells such as MAIT and iNKT, though diverse VJ usage argued against such confounding for most clonotypes. In monozygotic twins, out-of-frame TCR alpha sharing was systematically underestimated by recombination models, although the models agreed with sharing between unrelated individuals. Abundant cord blood beta clonotypes carried fewer insertions; young adult naive repertoires showed a weaker similar trend, while memory repertoires showed none. A weaker excess of twin sharing was found in beta out-of-frame sequences because the signal-to-noise ratio was lowered by fewer shared sequences. Conclusions relied on cross-sectional statistical analysis, since the same donors could not be followed over many years.

Every donor in the study was a healthy Caucasian. The CDR3 goes from the cysteine to the phenylalanine over 18 residues. Only CDR3 DNA is held: 54 bases, read in frame from base 1. Trimming accounts for 0 bases at V and 1 base at J, while the number of junction bases matched to no gene is 5. According to the germline V gene, CDR1 reads ENHRY and CDR2 reads SYGVKD. Libraries were built with 5' RACE. Reads for this sample came from an Illumina HiSeq 2000. Template switching introduced a universal primer binding site; the final cDNA contained a unique molecular identifier, enabling accurate counting of TCR cDNA molecules. Specific primers in the conserved constant-segment region were used to synthesize first-strand cDNA for TCR alpha and beta chains. Each cDNA library was double barcoded, with a SMART-Mk sample barcode plus Illumina barcodes, to control for contamination. TruSeq adapter sequences and Illumina sample barcodes were added in two successive PCR steps. TCR alpha and beta cDNA libraries were sequenced on the Illumina HiSeq platform with custom primers. The source study handled its data this way. MiGEC processed the raw reads to extract unique molecular identifiers, while MiXCR was used to determine the CDR3 positions. Recombination models were inferred per individual with the repgenHMM and IGoR tools using an EM algorithm. Shared clonotype analysis was performed with the tcR package in R, normalizing sharing by the product of cloneset sizes. To study raw recombination free of thymic and clonal selection effects, out-of-frame nonproductive sequences were analyzed. TCRdb ran its own pipeline on the public reads, namely fastp trimming at Q25 and MiXCR clone calling, and kept in-frame beta chains. For every CDR3 protein sequence, its rows merge into one entry that carries the most common genes and DNA. TCRdb assigned the V and J calls; the authors' analysis was not used. The sample table records 1.5 million to 2 million distinct CDR3 sequences; about 31% of these occur just once. The ten top clones hold over 0.25% of the sample.

About this clonotype itself: There is no known antigen for this receptor. Base qualities are missing; no much larger clone stands one base away.

The sequenced sample consisted of cord blood. The origin of this receptor is a newborn girl in good health. The V and J genes are TRBV10-3 and TRBJ2-1; 11 bases in the junction line up with TRBD2. The CDR3 protein is CAISESTSGRRSYNEQFF. The bases are TGTGCCATCAGTGAGTCTACTAGCGGGAGAAGGTCCTACAATGAGCAGTTCTTC.